This T cell receptor (beta chain) came from a study of cytomegalovirus exposure and HLA in healthy donors. The PCR used 60 Vbeta and 13 Jbeta primers. Generated by immunoSEQ multiplex PCR, the TCRdb table keeps only in-frame clones and is missing some. The repertoire has about 160,000 clones, about 68% of them found once; the top ten carry approximately 2.3%. Trimming removed 2 bases at V and 1 base at J, with 21 bases between. The CDR3 is made up of 19 amino acids. Germline V CDR1 and CDR2: SGHAT, FQNNGV. Study-wide points: Apart from CMV serostatus, no immune exposure information was available. A later analysis linked a missense variant in DCLRE1C to the trimming of TCR beta V and J genes.

As regards this clone: Its matching antigen is unknown.

The clonotype comes from a female donor in good health and CMV-seronegative. Specimen: PBMCs. This chain links TRBV11-2 with TRBJ2-4, with D possibly matching TRBD1 (6 bases). CDR3 DNA sequence: TGTGCCAGCAGCTTATGGGGGAACAGGGCGAACGGGGCCAAAAACATTCAGTACTTC. Protein sequence: CASSLWGNRANGAKNIQYF. The whole variable domain, remainder taken from reference TRBV11-2 and TRBJ2-4, is EAGVAQSPRYKIIEKRQSVAFWCNPISGHATLYWYQQILGQGPKLLIQFQNNGVVDDSQLPKDRFSAERLKGVDSTLKIQPAKLEDSAVYLCASSLWGNRANGAKNIQYFGAGTRLSVL.